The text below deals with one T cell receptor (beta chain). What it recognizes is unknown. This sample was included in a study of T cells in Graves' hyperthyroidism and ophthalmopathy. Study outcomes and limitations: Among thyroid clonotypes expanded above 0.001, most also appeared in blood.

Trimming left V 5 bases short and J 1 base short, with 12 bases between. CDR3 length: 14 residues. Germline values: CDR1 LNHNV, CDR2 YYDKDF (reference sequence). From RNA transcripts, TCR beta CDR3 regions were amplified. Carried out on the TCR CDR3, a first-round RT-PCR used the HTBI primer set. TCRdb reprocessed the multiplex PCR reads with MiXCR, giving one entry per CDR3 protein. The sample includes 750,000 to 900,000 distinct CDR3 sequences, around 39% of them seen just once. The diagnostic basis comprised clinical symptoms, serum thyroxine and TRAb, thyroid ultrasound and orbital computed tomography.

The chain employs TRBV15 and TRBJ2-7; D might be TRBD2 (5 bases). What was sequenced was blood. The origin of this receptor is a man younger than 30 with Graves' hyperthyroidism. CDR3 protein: CATSRAAGSYEQYF. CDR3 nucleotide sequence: TGTGCCACCAGCCGGGCCGCGGGTTCCTACGAGCAGTACTTC.